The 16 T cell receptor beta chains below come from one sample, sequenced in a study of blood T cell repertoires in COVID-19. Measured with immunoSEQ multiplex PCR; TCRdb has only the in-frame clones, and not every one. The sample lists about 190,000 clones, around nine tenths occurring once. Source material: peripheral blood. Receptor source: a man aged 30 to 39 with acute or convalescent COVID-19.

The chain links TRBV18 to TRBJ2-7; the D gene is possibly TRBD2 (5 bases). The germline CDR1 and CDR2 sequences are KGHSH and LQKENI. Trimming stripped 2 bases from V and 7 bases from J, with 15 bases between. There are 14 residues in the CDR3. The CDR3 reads CASSPNSVRGEQYF. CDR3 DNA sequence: TGTGCCAGCTCACCAAATAGCGTACGCGGGGAGCAGTACTTC.

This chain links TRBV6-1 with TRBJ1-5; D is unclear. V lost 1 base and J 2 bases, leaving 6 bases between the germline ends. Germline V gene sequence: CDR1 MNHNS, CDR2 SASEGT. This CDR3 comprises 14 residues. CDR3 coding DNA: TGTGCCAGCAGTGAAGGGGCAGGCAATCAGCCCCAGCATTTT. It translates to CASSEGAGNQPQHF.

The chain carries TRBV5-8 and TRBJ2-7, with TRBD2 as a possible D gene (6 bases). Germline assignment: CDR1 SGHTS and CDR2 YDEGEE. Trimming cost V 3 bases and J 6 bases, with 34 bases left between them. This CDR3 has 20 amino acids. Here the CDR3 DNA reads TGTGCCAGCAGCTCGGCCGTGCGGGGAGGACCCCAACCACCTTATACCGAGCAGTACTTC. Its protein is CASSSAVRGGPQPPYTEQYF.

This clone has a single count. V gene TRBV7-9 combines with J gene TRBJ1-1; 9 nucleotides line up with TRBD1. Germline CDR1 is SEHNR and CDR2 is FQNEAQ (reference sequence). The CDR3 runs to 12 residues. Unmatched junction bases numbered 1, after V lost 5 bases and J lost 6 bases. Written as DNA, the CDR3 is TGTGCCAGCAGCCGGACAGGGGCTGAAGCTTTCTTT. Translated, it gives CASSRTGAEAFF.

In DNA, the CDR3 is TGTGCCAGCAGCAACTGGACAGGTCTGAATGAAAAACTGTTTTTT. Its translation: CASSNWTGLNEKLFF. The chain is built from TRBV3-1 (or the pseudogene TRBV3-2) and TRBJ1-4, with 7 bases identical to TRBD1. The V gene end was trimmed by 5 bases and the J gene end by 5 bases; junction bases not matched to a gene: 8. This CDR3 has 15 amino acids. Looked up from germline, CDR1 is LGHDT and CDR2 is YNNKEL (reference sequence).

CDR3 bases: TGCGCCAGCAGCTTGGAACTAGCGGGGTTTCGCGAGCAGTACTTC. Residues: CASSLELAGFREQYF. The chain employs TRBV5-1 and TRBJ2-7; 10 nucleotides agree with TRBD2. J gave up 6 bases and V 0 bases, and 6 bases lay outside the gene matches. The CDR3 is 15 residues long. Looked up from germline, CDR1 is SGHRS and CDR2 is YFSETQ.

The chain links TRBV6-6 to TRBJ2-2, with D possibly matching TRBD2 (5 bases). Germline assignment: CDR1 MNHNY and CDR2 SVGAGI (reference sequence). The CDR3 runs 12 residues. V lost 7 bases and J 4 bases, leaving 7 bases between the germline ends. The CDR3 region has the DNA TGTGCCAGCACTGGAGGCACCGGGGAGCTGTTTTTT. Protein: CASTGGTGELFF.

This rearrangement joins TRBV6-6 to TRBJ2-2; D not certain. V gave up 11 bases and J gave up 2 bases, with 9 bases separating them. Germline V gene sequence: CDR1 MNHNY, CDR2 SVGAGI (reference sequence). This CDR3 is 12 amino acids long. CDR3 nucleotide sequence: TGTGCCTCTCACTCCAACACCGGGGAGCTGTTTTTT. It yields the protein CASHSNTGELFF.

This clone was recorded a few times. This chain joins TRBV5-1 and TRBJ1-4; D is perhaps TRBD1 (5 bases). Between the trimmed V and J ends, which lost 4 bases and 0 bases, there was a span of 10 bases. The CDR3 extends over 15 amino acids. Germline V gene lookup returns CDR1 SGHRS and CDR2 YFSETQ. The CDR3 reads CASSDDRATNEKLFF. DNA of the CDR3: TGCGCCAGCAGCGACGACAGAGCAACTAATGAAAAACTGTTTTTT.

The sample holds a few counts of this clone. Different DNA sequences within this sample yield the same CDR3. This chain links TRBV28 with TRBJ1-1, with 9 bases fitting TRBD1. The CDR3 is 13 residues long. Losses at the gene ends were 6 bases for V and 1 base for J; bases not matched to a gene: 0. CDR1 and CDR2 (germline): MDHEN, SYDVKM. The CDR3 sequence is CASRTGGNTEAFF. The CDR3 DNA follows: TGTGCCAGCAGGACAGGGGGGAACACTGAAGCTTTCTTT.

The CDR3 DNA is TGTGCCAGCAGTTTGGCTCACGAGCAGTACTTC. Translation: CASSLAHEQYF. This chain joins TRBV28 and TRBJ2-7; D is undetermined. The germline V and J ends were trimmed by 3 bases and 5 bases, with 5 bases remaining between them. The CDR3 runs to 11 residues. CDR1 is MDHEN, CDR2 SYDVKM, per germline.

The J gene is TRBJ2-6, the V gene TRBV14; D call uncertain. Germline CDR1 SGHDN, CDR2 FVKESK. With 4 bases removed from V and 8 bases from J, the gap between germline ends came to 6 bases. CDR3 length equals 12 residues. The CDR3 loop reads CASSPQSNVLTF. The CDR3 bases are TGTGCCAGCAGCCCTCAGTCCAACGTCCTGACTTTC.

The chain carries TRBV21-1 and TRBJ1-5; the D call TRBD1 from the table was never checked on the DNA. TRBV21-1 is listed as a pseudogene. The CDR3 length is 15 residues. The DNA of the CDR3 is TGTGCCAGCAATGGGGCTCGACAGGGGAATCAGCCCCAGCATTTT. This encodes CASNGARQGNQPQHF.

The DNA for the CDR3 is TGTGCCAGCAGTGAGAGGAATTCACCCCTCCACTTT. Amino acid sequence: CASSERNSPLHF. The V and J genes are TRBV27 and TRBJ1-6; D is ambiguous. The germline V gene has CDR1 MNHEY and CDR2 SMNVEV (reference sequence). This CDR3 is 12 amino acids long. The V end lost 5 bases, the J end lost 7 bases, and 6 bases lay between the germline ends.

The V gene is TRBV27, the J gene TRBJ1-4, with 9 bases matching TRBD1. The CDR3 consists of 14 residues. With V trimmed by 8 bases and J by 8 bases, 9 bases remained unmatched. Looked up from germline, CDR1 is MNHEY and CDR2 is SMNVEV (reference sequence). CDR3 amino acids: CASQGTGSSEKLFF. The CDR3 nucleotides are TGTGCCAGCCAAGGGACAGGGTCGTCCGAAAAACTGTTTTTT.

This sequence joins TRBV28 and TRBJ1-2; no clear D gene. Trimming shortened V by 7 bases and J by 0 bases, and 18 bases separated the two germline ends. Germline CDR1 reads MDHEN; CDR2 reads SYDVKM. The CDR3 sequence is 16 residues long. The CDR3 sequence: CASTLAQRTSNYGYTF. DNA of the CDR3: TGTGCCAGCACCCTTGCCCAGCGAACTTCTAACTATGGCTACACCTTC.